The clone carrying this T cell receptor (beta chain) has more than one count but fewer than ten. The target antigen is unknown. This sample is part of a study of cytomegalovirus exposure and HLA in healthy donors. The study's findings and limits: The study assumed roughly uniform donor sequencing depth for presence/absence analyses.

With 60 Vbeta and 13 Jbeta primers, the PCR was carried out. Some clones are missing from TCRdb's copy, which holds only in-frame ones; the method was immunoSEQ multiplex PCR. The sample lists more than 90,000 clones; approximately 80% were seen once. Sequenced material: PBMCs. This receptor was taken from an older woman in good health and CMV-seronegative.

CDR3 coding DNA: TGTGCCAGCAGCTTCGAGGGGAGGTCACCCCTCCACTTT. Translated, it gives CASSFEGRSPLHF. The V and J genes are TRBV5-4 and TRBJ1-6; maybe TRBD1 (5 bases). Germline V CDR1 and CDR2: SGHNT, YYREEE (reference sequence). The CDR3 consists of 13 residues. V shed 2 bases and J shed 10 bases, with 10 bases lying between them.